Listed below are T cell receptor beta chains from one sample, sequenced in a study of T-cell reconstitution after alpha-beta-depleted transplantation in children. MiXCR, applied by TCRdb to the PCR reads, yields one record per CDR3 protein. The sample contains around 490,000 distinct CDR3 sequences, roughly 10% of which appear only once. The sample here was PBMCs, mostly from graft donor cells, taken 180 days after TCRalphabeta/CD19-depleted stem cell transplant. The receptors stem from a female patient aged 2-9 years who had a stem cell transplant for aplastic anemia, so the T cells may come from the graft donor. Both conserved end residues are part of each CDR3. Each record gives: D gene, clone size, CDR3 length, J gene, V gene, CDR3 protein, CDR3 DNA. D genes are given only for firm matches. Size tells how often a clone was seen (once, few, many) or the class of an expanded clone, and some rows leave it out.

>.|few|16|TRBJ2-3|TRBV7-2
CASSPPGLPTGDTQYF
TGTGCCAGCAGCCCTCCGGGACTACCGACAGGGGATACGCAGTATTTT
>TRBD2|.|17|TRBJ2-1|TRBV5-1
CASSLGRRREEWNEQFF
TGCGCCAGCAGCTTGGGGCGGCGGCGGGAGGAGTGGAATGAGCAGTTCTTC
>.|few|13|TRBJ1-1|TRBV7-3
CASSLTMGAEAFF
TGTGCCAGCAGCTTAACGATGGGCGCGGAAGCTTTCTTT
>TRBD1|few|14|TRBJ2-7|TRBV7-9
CASSRLTGVHEQYF
TGTGCCAGCAGCCGCCTCACAGGGGTCCACGAGCAGTACTTC
>TRBD2|.|18|TRBJ2-5|TRBV9
CASSVAGTSGKGQETQYF
TGTGCCAGCAGCGTAGCCGGGACTAGCGGGAAGGGGCAAGAGACCCAGTACTTC
>.|.|17|TRBJ2-6|TRBV6-2/TRBV6-3
CATKTAKTTSGANVLTF
TGTGCCACCAAGACCGCGAAGACAACCTCTGGGGCCAACGTCCTGACTTTC
>.|few|16|TRBJ2-1|TRBV19
CASSMNWRGSYNEQFF
TGTGCCAGTAGTATGAATTGGCGGGGCTCCTACAATGAGCAGTTCTTC
>.|few|16|TRBJ2-7|TRBV18
CASSRLTGTTTYEQYF
TGTGCCAGCTCTCGACTAACCGGGACCACAACCTACGAGCAGTACTTC
>.|many|15|TRBJ2-5|TRBV4-3
CASSQDWDPSRTQYF
TGCGCCAGCAGCCAAGATTGGGACCCTAGCCGGACCCAGTACTTC
>.|few|18|TRBJ2-2|TRBV4-3
CASSRNGPQSLGTGELFF
TGCGCCAGCAGCCGAAATGGCCCCCAGAGCCTGGGCACCGGGGAGCTGTTTTTT
>TRBD1|.|17|TRBJ2-6|TRBV7-9
CASSWGQGAPGANVLTF
TGTGCCAGCAGTTGGGGACAGGGGGCCCCTGGGGCCAACGTCCTGACTTTC
>TRBD2|many|14|TRBJ2-7|TRBV20-1
CSARDVLAGDEQYF
TGCAGTGCTAGAGATGTCCTAGCGGGAGACGAGCAGTACTTC
>.|.|15|TRBJ1-2|TRBV5-5
CASSPPNPGGRGYTF
TGTGCCAGCAGCCCCCCGAACCCGGGGGGCAGAGGCTACACCTTC
>TRBD2|.|20|TRBJ2-7|TRBV4-1
CASSHDPPASGRASSYEQYF
TGCGCCAGCAGCCACGATCCCCCTGCTAGCGGGAGGGCCAGCTCCTACGAGCAGTACTTC
>TRBD1|.|14|TRBJ2-5|TRBV25-1
CASSATGGLETQYF
TGTGCCAGCAGTGCGACAGGGGGCCTGGAGACCCAGTACTTC
>TRBD2|few|13|TRBJ2-2|TRBV27
CASSTTSVGELFF
TGTGCCAGCAGTACGACTAGCGTCGGGGAGCTGTTTTTT
>TRBD2|.|13|TRBJ2-1|TRBV18
CASSPRSGSQEFF
TGTGCCAGCTCACCTCGAAGCGGGAGTCAGGAGTTCTTC
>TRBD2|.|15|TRBJ2-2|TRBV20-1
CSAASLAGLTGELFF
TGCAGTGCCGCGTCGCTAGCGGGGCTCACCGGGGAGCTGTTTTTT
>TRBD1|few|16|TRBJ1-5|TRBV3-1
CASSLGTGSSNQPQHF
TGTGCCAGCAGCCTCGGGACAGGGAGTAGCAATCAGCCCCAGCATTTT
>.|few|17|TRBJ1-4|TRBV7-8
CASSLAPIRGTKEKLFF
TGTGCCAGCAGCTTAGCCCCCATTAGGGGAACCAAGGAAAAACTGTTTTTT
>.|many|12|TRBJ2-7|TRBV28
CASSPPVREQYF
TGTGCCAGCAGTCCCCCGGTGCGGGAGCAGTACTTC
>TRBD1|few|16|TRBJ2-7|TRBV20-1
CSAAGTGVRSAHEQYF
TGCAGTGCGGCCGGGACAGGGGTAAGGTCGGCCCACGAGCAGTACTTC
>.|many|14|TRBJ2-1|TRBV12-3/TRBV12-4
CASSWTIHYNEQFF
TGTGCCAGCAGTTGGACCATCCATTACAATGAGCAGTTCTTC
>.|few|13|TRBJ2-7|TRBV29-1
CSVARDFRYEQYF
TGCAGCGTCGCACGGGACTTTAGATACGAGCAGTACTTC
>TRBD2|.|14|TRBJ2-5|TRBV20-1
CSARTSGIKKTQYF
TGCAGTGCCCGGACTAGCGGGATAAAAAAGACCCAGTACTTC
>.|.|16|TRBJ1-1|TRBV5-1
CASSLVQGQMNTEAFF
TGCGCCAGCAGCTTGGTCCAGGGGCAGATGAACACTGAAGCTTTCTTT
>TRBD1|.|14|TRBJ2-3|TRBV20-1
CSASRTGTTDTQYF
TGCAGTGCTAGCAGGACAGGAACCACAGATACGCAGTATTTT
>.|few|15|TRBJ1-2|TRBV18
CASSPRPRVDEGYTF
TGTGCCAGCTCACCACGCCCACGGGTTGATGAGGGCTACACCTTC
>.|few|14|TRBJ2-2|TRBV5-1
CASKDLGPTGELFF
TGCGCCAGCAAGGATCTCGGGCCAACCGGGGAGCTGTTTTTT
>TRBD2|few|18|TRBJ2-1|TRBV6-5
CASSYLRLLAGDRWEQFF
TGTGCCAGCAGTTACTTACGACTCCTAGCGGGAGATCGATGGGAGCAGTTCTTC
>.|few|17|TRBJ2-6|TRBV20-1
CSARDKSAPSGANVLTF
TGCAGTGCTAGAGACAAGAGCGCCCCTTCTGGGGCCAACGTCCTGACTTTC
>.|.|13|TRBJ2-3|TRBV6-2/TRBV6-3
CASSYSLVDTQYF
TGTGCCAGCAGTTACTCGCTTGTAGATACGCAGTATTTT
>TRBD1|few|16|TRBJ2-2|TRBV7-8
CASSLDRTLFTGELFF
TGTGCCAGCAGCTTGGACAGGACCCTCTTCACCGGGGAGCTGTTTTTT
>.|few|15|TRBJ1-4|TRBV20-1
CSASLDGATNEKLFF
TGCAGTGCTAGTCTCGACGGCGCAACTAATGAAAAACTGTTTTTT
>.|.|16|TRBJ2-3|TRBV28
CASRLWSAGRGDTQYF
TGTGCCAGCAGGCTTTGGTCGGCAGGCCGAGGGGATACGCAGTATTTT
>.|few|15|TRBJ2-1|TRBV5-4
CASSRTSPSYNEQFF
TGTGCCAGCAGCCGGACTTCACCTTCCTACAATGAGCAGTTCTTC
>TRBD2|.|18|TRBJ2-1|TRBV29-1
CSVGWSRTSFGGYNEQFF
TGCAGCGTTGGATGGAGTCGGACTAGTTTTGGCGGCTACAATGAGCAGTTCTTC
>.|few|14|TRBJ1-2|TRBV24-1
CATSDPPTAAGYTF
TGTGCCACCAGTGACCCCCCGACCGCTGCAGGCTACACCTTC
>TRBD2|.|14|TRBJ2-1|TRBV27
CASSERDAYNEQFF
TGTGCCAGCAGCGAGCGGGATGCATACAATGAGCAGTTCTTC
>TRBD2|.|14|TRBJ2-4|TRBV7-2
CASSPRLAGGIQYF
TGTGCCAGCAGCCCCCGCCTAGCGGGGGGCATTCAGTACTTC
>TRBD2|few|19|TRBJ2-2|TRBV20-1
CSARTWGTSGIGGTGELFF
TGCAGTGCTAGGACGTGGGGGACTAGCGGAATAGGAGGCACCGGGGAGCTGTTTTTT
>.|many|14|TRBJ2-3|TRBV5-1
CASSAAGGTDTQYF
TGCGCCAGCAGCGCCGCCGGCGGCACAGATACGCAGTATTTT
>TRBD2|.|17|TRBJ2-1|TRBV4-3
CASSQDSSGRAYNEQFF
TGCGCCAGCAGCCAAGATTCTAGCGGGAGGGCCTACAATGAGCAGTTCTTC
>.|few|12|TRBJ2-7|TRBV2
CASSEGLYEQYF
TGTGCCAGCAGTGAAGGACTCTACGAGCAGTACTTC
>.|.|13|TRBJ1-2|TRBV20-1
CSARDTEADGYTF
TGCAGTGCTAGAGATACAGAGGCGGATGGCTACACCTTC
>TRBD1|many|14|TRBJ1-5|TRBV28
CASSLNRGPEPQHF
TGTGCCAGCAGTTTAAACAGGGGGCCGGAGCCCCAGCATTTT
>.|few|14|TRBJ2-7|TRBV4-3
CASSQDSSPYEQYF
TGCGCCAGCAGCCAAGACAGTTCCCCTTACGAGCAGTACTTC
>.|many|11|TRBJ1-2|TRBV10-3
CAISRTGGYTF
TGTGCCATCAGTAGGACGGGGGGCTACACCTTC
>.|.|15|TRBJ2-3|TRBV28
CASSLVDSVEDTQYF
TGTGCCAGCAGTTTAGTCGACAGCGTCGAGGATACGCAGTATTTT
>.|.|16|TRBJ2-1|TRBV12-3/TRBV12-4
CASSPPTAHRSDEQFF
TGTGCCAGCAGCCCCCCCACGGCCCACCGCTCGGATGAGCAGTTCTTC
>TRBD2|.|15|TRBJ2-1|TRBV28
CASSKIAGGYNEQFF
TGTGCCAGCAGTAAGATAGCGGGAGGCTACAATGAGCAGTTCTTC
>TRBD2|.|14|TRBJ2-5|TRBV3-1
CASSQGSGVETQYF
TGTGCCAGCAGCCAAGGAAGCGGGGTGGAGACCCAGTACTTC
>.|few|16|TRBJ2-6|TRBV27
CASSIGRVSGANVLTF
TGTGCCAGCAGCATAGGGCGGGTCTCTGGGGCCAACGTCCTGACTTTC